This TCR beta chain is from a study of blood T cell repertoires in COVID-19. Participants came from about 23 US areas, aged roughly 18 to 89 years. Clinical histories supplied by participants themselves formed the basis of cohort assignment. All recovered Cohort 3 donors got two negative PCRs, got clearance, or saw symptom resolution. V lost 4 bases and J lost 6; bases outside the gene matches: 8. Per the germline V gene, CDR1 is KGHDR and CDR2 is SFDVKD. The CDR3 runs to 15 residues. Authors' data handling: Researchers report that nucleated cell counts were estimated from reference gene primer amplification. Method: immunoSEQ multiplex PCR; TCRdb's copy keeps in-frame clones and lacks some. Clonal size and the V and J genes are those of that table, whereas D and trimming came from the DNA. The table records 150,000 to 250,000 clones, 87% of them present only once.

The V call is TRBV24-1, the J call TRBJ1-2; 9 bases line up with TRBD1. The TCR was taken from a woman aged 25 to 39 who had recovered from COVID-19. Input material: PBMCs or T cells enriched from blood (not recorded which). The chain's CDR3 is CATSDLRTGEDGYTF. As DNA, the CDR3 is TGTGCCACCAGTGACCTGCGGACAGGGGAAGATGGCTACACCTTC.